The 9 T cell receptor beta chains given below trace back to one sample, sequenced in a study of CD8+ T cells in alopecia areata. Extracted RNA was reverse transcribed into cDNA, the sequencing template. Only in-frame clones appear in the TCRdb table, and some are missing; sequencing was by immunoSEQ multiplex PCR. Seen here are tens of thousands of clones, around three quarters observed once, and the top ten hold 15% to 20%. Indicated treatment: oral pan-JAK inhibitor, 5-10 mg twice daily. The sequences come from CD8+ T cells sorted from blood, collected at week 44, from a patient treated with tofacitinib. All receptors derive from a human donor with alopecia areata.

The chain has TRBV6-4 and TRBJ1-2, with D possibly being TRBD1 (5 bases). Germline V gives CDR1 MRHNA, CDR2 SNTAGT. V was trimmed by 6 bases and J by 7 bases, leaving 18 bases between them. The CDR3 runs 14 residues. CDR3 amino acids: CASSEGRGEPGYTF. CDR3 bases: TGTGCCAGCAGCGAGGGACGGGGGGAGCCTGGCTACACCTTC.

V gene TRBV18 combines with J gene TRBJ1-2; D remains ambiguous. Trimming took 1 base from V and 14 from J, leaving 17 bases between them. CDR1 is KGHSH and CDR2 is LQKENI in the germline V gene. The CDR3 loop spans 13 amino acids. In DNA form, the CDR3 reads TGTGCCAGCTCACCACTCCCATGGCGTGACGTTACCTTC. This sequence encodes CASSPLPWRDVTF.

CDR3 sequence reads: CASRGQGYSNQPQHF. DNA for the CDR3: TGTGCCAGCAGAGGACAGGGCTATAGCAATCAGCCCCAGCATTTT. The chain uses TRBV11-3 and TRBJ1-5, with TRBD1 matching over 8 bases. Germline trimming cut 6 bases from V and 0 bases from J; bases unmatched to any gene: 4. In germline, CDR1 is SGHNT, CDR2 YENEEA. The CDR3 length is 15 residues.

The J gene is TRBJ1-5, the V gene TRBV6-5; TRBD1 aligns across 9 bases. After removal of 6 bases from V and 7 bases from J, the junction contained 10 bases not matched to a gene. This CDR3 is 15 amino acids long. Germline loops: CDR1 MNHEY, CDR2 SVGAGI. CDR3 in DNA: TGTGCCAGCAGCCGAGGACAGGGGCCGGGGCAGCCCCAGCATTTT. Protein: CASSRGQGPGQPQHF.

V gene TRBV7-9 combines with J gene TRBJ2-7, with 9 bases identical to TRBD1. The germline V gene encodes CDR1 SEHNR and CDR2 FQNEAQ (reference sequence). Trimming removed 10 bases from V and 3 bases from J; junction bases left unmatched: 10. CDR3 length: 14 residues. CDR3 DNA: TGTGCCATCGGACCGACAGGGGGAGGCTACGAGCAGTACTTC. It codes for CAIGPTGGGYEQYF.

V and J are TRBV7-2 and TRBJ2-7, with D tentatively TRBD2 (5 bases). The length of the CDR3 is 12 residues. Germline lookup yields CDR1 SGHTA and CDR2 FQGNSA. V shed 5 bases and J shed 3 bases, with 8 bases lying between them. The CDR3 coding sequence is TGTGCCAGCAGCGGACTCGGCTACGAGCAGTACTTC. Its translation: CASSGLGYEQYF. Full variable domain (outside the CDR3, taken from reference TRBV7-2 and TRBJ2-7): GAGVSQSPSNKVTEKGKDVELRCDPISGHTALYWYRQSLGQGLEFLIYFQGNSAPDKSGLPSDRFSAERTGGSVSTLTIQRTQQEDSAVYLCASSGLGYEQYFGPGTRLTVT.

The chain combines TRBV4-1 with TRBJ1-2; 9 nucleotides match TRBD1. Germline CDR1 reads MGHRA; CDR2 reads YSYEKL. V gave up 4 bases and J gave up 5 bases; unmatched junction bases: 5. This CDR3 has 14 residues. CDR3 amino acids: CASSLDRGNYGYTF. The CDR3, as DNA: TGCGCCAGCAGCCTAGACAGGGGGAATTATGGCTACACCTTC.

The chain links TRBV2 to TRBJ1-4, with 7 positions matching TRBD1. Germline V gene data show CDR1 as SNHLY and CDR2 as FYNNEI. This CDR3 contains 14 residues. V lost 6 bases to trimming and J lost 7 bases; unmatched junction nucleotides: 8. The CDR3 nucleotides are TGTGCCAGCAGCCGGGACAGCCAGACTGAAAAACTGTTTTTT. This translates into CASSRDSQTEKLFF.

The chain uses TRBV30 and TRBJ1-1; D uncertain. The CDR3 loop spans 12 amino acids. V lost 2 bases and J lost 3, with 7 bases in between. Germline assignment: CDR1 GTSNPN and CDR2 SVGIG (reference sequence). CDR3 in amino acids: CAWSIMDTEAFF. The CDR3 nucleotides are TGTGCCTGGAGTATTATGGACACTGAAGCTTTCTTT.